Listed below are T cell receptor beta chains from one sample, sequenced in a study of PD-L1 blockade in urothelial cancer. Sequenced by immunoSEQ multiplex PCR; TCRdb stores in-frame clones only, minus some. The sample holds about 87,000 clones, roughly nine tenths seen once. The sample was PBMCs, taken around atezolizumab (anti-PD-L1) treatment. These receptors all stem from an elderly woman with urothelial cancer. The CDR3 runs from the conserved cysteine through the conserved F or W. A D gene is named only where the DNA matches it firmly. Clone size appears in some rows only: once, few, many, or a class for an expanded clone.

cdr3_nt: TGTGCCAGTACCGAACCCAGGGGCGGAAACTATGGCTACACCTTC
cdr3_aa: CASTEPRGGNYGYTF
j_call: TRBJ1-2
clone_size: few
d_call: .
v_call: TRBV19

cdr3_nt: TGTGCCAGCAGCGACAAAACAGGGGGTAATATGGATACGCAGTATTTT
cdr3_aa: CASSDKTGGNMDTQYF
j_call: TRBJ2-3
clone_size: .
d_call: TRBD1
v_call: TRBV7-3

cdr3_nt: TGCGCCAGCAGTGATGGGGAGGGGTTTCAGCCCCAGCATTTT
cdr3_aa: CASSDGEGFQPQHF
j_call: TRBJ1-5
clone_size: .
d_call: .
v_call: TRBV10-2

cdr3_nt: TGTGCCACCCACAGGGCTTTGATTTATGGCTACACCTTC
cdr3_aa: CATHRALIYGYTF
j_call: TRBJ1-2
clone_size: .
d_call: .
v_call: TRBV28

cdr3_nt: TGCGCCAGCAGCCAAGATCAAATTAGCGGGGCTAGCACAGATACGCAGTATTTT
cdr3_aa: CASSQDQISGASTDTQYF
j_call: TRBJ2-3
clone_size: .
d_call: TRBD2
v_call: TRBV4-1

cdr3_nt: TGTGCCAGCAGCCAAGTTACAGGGAGTCTGTTGGTGAACACTGAAGCTTTCTTT
cdr3_aa: CASSQVTGSLLVNTEAFF
j_call: TRBJ1-1
clone_size: .
d_call: .
v_call: TRBV4-2

cdr3_nt: TGTGCCAGCAGTGAAGGAGATCTGAACACTGAAGCTTTCTTT
cdr3_aa: CASSEGDLNTEAFF
j_call: TRBJ1-1
clone_size: once
d_call: .
v_call: TRBV6-1

cdr3_nt: TGTGCCAGCACAGGGAACTATGGCTACACCTTC
cdr3_aa: CASTGNYGYTF
j_call: TRBJ1-2
clone_size: .
d_call: .
v_call: TRBV28

cdr3_nt: TGTGCCAGCACCCTCAGTTTAGCGGGAGATACGCAGTATTTT
cdr3_aa: CASTLSLAGDTQYF
j_call: TRBJ2-3
clone_size: .
d_call: TRBD2
v_call: TRBV6-6

cdr3_nt: TGTGCCAGCAGCTCGACAGGGGTTCAAAAGGCCTACGAGCAGTACTTC
cdr3_aa: CASSSTGVQKAYEQYF
j_call: TRBJ2-7
clone_size: few
d_call: TRBD1
v_call: TRBV7-9

cdr3_nt: TGTGCCAGCAGCTCGGGACAGGCTAGCACAGATACGCAGTATTTT
cdr3_aa: CASSSGQASTDTQYF
j_call: TRBJ2-3
clone_size: once
d_call: TRBD1
v_call: TRBV7-8

cdr3_nt: TGCGCCAGCAGCGCGAACAGGGGGCGCCAAGAGACCCAGTACTTC
cdr3_aa: CASSANRGRQETQYF
j_call: TRBJ2-5
clone_size: once
d_call: TRBD1
v_call: TRBV5-1

cdr3_nt: TGCGCCAGCAGCTTAGGGGGGGTCGAAGAGACCCAGTACTTC
cdr3_aa: CASSLGGVEETQYF
j_call: TRBJ2-5
clone_size: .
d_call: .
v_call: TRBV5-1

cdr3_nt: TGTGCCAGCAGTGCCCGGGACAGGGGAGTTCAGCCCCAGCATTTT
cdr3_aa: CASSARDRGVQPQHF
j_call: TRBJ1-5
clone_size: .
d_call: TRBD1
v_call: TRBV6-1

cdr3_nt: TGCGCCAGCAGCTTGGAGGGACAGCTTCCTCGGGCTGGGGCCAACGTCCTGACTTTC
cdr3_aa: CASSLEGQLPRAGANVLTF
j_call: TRBJ2-6
clone_size: .
d_call: TRBD1
v_call: TRBV5-1

cdr3_nt: TGTGCCATCAGTGAGAGGGCGGGAGAAGAGACCCAGTACTTC
cdr3_aa: CAISERAGEETQYF
j_call: TRBJ2-5
clone_size: .
d_call: TRBD2
v_call: TRBV10-3

cdr3_nt: TGTGCCAGCACCCCCACTAGCGGGTCCTACAATGAGCAGTTCTTC
cdr3_aa: CASTPTSGSYNEQFF
j_call: TRBJ2-1
clone_size: .
d_call: TRBD2
v_call: TRBV6-5

cdr3_nt: TGTGCCAGCAGACCTTCTTGGCCCCAAAACATTCAGTACTTC
cdr3_aa: CASRPSWPQNIQYF
j_call: TRBJ2-4
clone_size: .
d_call: .
v_call: TRBV28

cdr3_nt: TGCGCCAGCAGCTTAGCGGGAGGGGGCAATGAGCAGTTCTTC
cdr3_aa: CASSLAGGGNEQFF
j_call: TRBJ2-1
clone_size: .
d_call: TRBD2
v_call: TRBV5-1

cdr3_nt: TGCAGCGTTGGGGCAGGGGTTGGCGCGACCCAGTACTTC
cdr3_aa: CSVGAGVGATQYF
j_call: TRBJ2-5
clone_size: .
d_call: .
v_call: TRBV29-1

cdr3_nt: TGTGCCAGCTCACCAAGACTAGCGCAAGACAATGAGCAGTTCTTC
cdr3_aa: CASSPRLAQDNEQFF
j_call: TRBJ2-1
clone_size: .
d_call: TRBD2
v_call: TRBV18

cdr3_nt: TGCGCCAGCAGCCAGGAAATCGACACGCGGGGATCCAATGAGCAGTTCTTC
cdr3_aa: CASSQEIDTRGSNEQFF
j_call: TRBJ2-1
clone_size: .
d_call: .
v_call: TRBV4-1

cdr3_nt: TGTGCCAGCAGCGTAGTGGCACAGTACAATGAGCAGTTCTTC
cdr3_aa: CASSVVAQYNEQFF
j_call: TRBJ2-1
clone_size: .
d_call: .
v_call: TRBV9

cdr3_nt: TGCGCCAGCAGCCCTCTAGCGAAGAAAGCCGGGGAGCTGTTTTTT
cdr3_aa: CASSPLAKKAGELFF
j_call: TRBJ2-2
clone_size: .
d_call: .
v_call: TRBV5-1

cdr3_nt: TGTGCCAGCAGCCCGTACACAGCGAACACTGAAGCTTTCTTT
cdr3_aa: CASSPYTANTEAFF
j_call: TRBJ1-1
clone_size: medium-sized
d_call: .
v_call: TRBV6-5

cdr3_nt: TGTGCCAGCAGTTTAGTACAGGCAGGCAATCAGCCCCAGCATTTT
cdr3_aa: CASSLVQAGNQPQHF
j_call: TRBJ1-5
clone_size: once
d_call: .
v_call: TRBV28

cdr3_nt: TGTGCCAGCAGCGGACAGTTGGCCCAAGAGACCCAGTACTTC
cdr3_aa: CASSGQLAQETQYF
j_call: TRBJ2-5
clone_size: few
d_call: .
v_call: TRBV6-1

cdr3_nt: TGTGCCAGCAGTCGGGACAGTTTCTACGAGCAGTACTTC
cdr3_aa: CASSRDSFYEQYF
j_call: TRBJ2-7
clone_size: once
d_call: TRBD1
v_call: TRBV27

cdr3_nt: TGTGCCAGCTGGGTCACAGGGCAAGGGAATCAGCCCCAGCATTTT
cdr3_aa: CASWVTGQGNQPQHF
j_call: TRBJ1-5
clone_size: .
d_call: .
v_call: TRBV28

cdr3_nt: TGTGCCAGCAGCTTGGTCCTAGAAAGTTATAGCAATCAGCCCCAGCATTTT
cdr3_aa: CASSLVLESYSNQPQHF
j_call: TRBJ1-5
clone_size: .
d_call: .
v_call: TRBV5-8

cdr3_nt: TGTGCCAGCAGGTCACTAGCGGGAGGGCCGTCTAACACCGGGGAGCTGTTTTTT
cdr3_aa: CASRSLAGGPSNTGELFF
j_call: TRBJ2-2
clone_size: .
d_call: TRBD2
v_call: TRBV28

cdr3_nt: TGTGCCAGCAGCTCCGGGACTAGCGGGAGAGTGGATACGCAGTATTTT
cdr3_aa: CASSSGTSGRVDTQYF
j_call: TRBJ2-3
clone_size: .
d_call: TRBD2
v_call: TRBV28

cdr3_nt: TGTGCCAGCAGTTACGCCCTAATGGTAGACACTGAAGCTTTCTTT
cdr3_aa: CASSYALMVDTEAFF
j_call: TRBJ1-1
clone_size: once
d_call: .
v_call: TRBV28

cdr3_nt: TGTGCCAGCAGTCGGCTGGACAGGGCAGTTGAAAAACTGTTTTTT
cdr3_aa: CASSRLDRAVEKLFF
j_call: TRBJ1-4
clone_size: .
d_call: TRBD1
v_call: TRBV27

cdr3_nt: TGTGCCAGTAGGGGAGGCTACAACAATGAGCAGTTCTTC
cdr3_aa: CASRGGYNNEQFF
j_call: TRBJ2-1
clone_size: .
d_call: .
v_call: TRBV19

cdr3_nt: TGCGCCAGCAGCCAAGAAACAGCAACTAATGAAAAACTGTTTTTT
cdr3_aa: CASSQETATNEKLFF
j_call: TRBJ1-4
clone_size: .
d_call: .
v_call: TRBV4-1

cdr3_nt: TGTGCCAGCAGTTGGACAGGGGGCCGTGGGGCCAACGTCCTGACTTTC
cdr3_aa: CASSWTGGRGANVLTF
j_call: TRBJ2-6
clone_size: .
d_call: TRBD1
v_call: TRBV27

cdr3_nt: TGTGCCAGCAGCTTCGGCAAGGGGGCGAACACTGAAGCTTTCTTT
cdr3_aa: CASSFGKGANTEAFF
j_call: TRBJ1-1
clone_size: .
d_call: TRBD1
v_call: TRBV7-3

cdr3_nt: TGTGCCAGCAGATACTTCCCGGACAGGACCTACGAGCAGTACTTC
cdr3_aa: CASRYFPDRTYEQYF
j_call: TRBJ2-7
clone_size: .
d_call: TRBD1
v_call: TRBV6-5

cdr3_nt: TGTGCCTGGAGTGGGGGGGGGAGCACTGAAGCTTTCTTT
cdr3_aa: CAWSGGGSTEAFF
j_call: TRBJ1-1
clone_size: .
d_call: .
v_call: TRBV30

cdr3_nt: TGTGCCAGCAGTGGACAGGGGGGAGGTGAAAAACTGTTTTTT
cdr3_aa: CASSGQGGGEKLFF
j_call: TRBJ1-4
clone_size: .
d_call: TRBD1
v_call: TRBV28